This TCR beta chain was sequenced in a study of regulatory T cells. A couple of CD3G-deficient patients had more severe autoimmunity; all had some. At testing, patients were 2 to 39 years old, with reduced naive and increased memory T-cell proportions. CD4+ T cells were divided by sorting: CD25-high CD127-low Tregs, CD25-low CD127-high conventional cells. Findings of the study overall: In patients, unique TRB V-J pairs were restricted and V/J usage skewed, especially in Tregs. Hydrophobic residues at CDR3 positions 6 and 7 were enriched in conventional CD4+ T cells of CD3G-deficient patients.

About this clone itself: Its antigen remains unknown.

The primer mix had 52 TRBV and 13 TRBJ primers. Clones were read by immunoSEQ multiplex PCR, and TCRdb kept only the in-frame ones, dropping some. The table has approximately 40,000 clones, approximately 90% seen once. J was trimmed by 2 bases and V by 6 bases; bases with no gene match: 6. Germline V CDR1 and CDR2: SEHNR, FQNEAQ (reference sequence). The CDR3 runs 16 residues. Sequences were obtained from conventional CD4+ T cells sorted from blood. The gene calls are TRBV7-9 and TRBJ2-2; 10 bases line up with TRBD2. This sequence was found in a person under 30 with CD3G deficiency. The CDR3 nucleotides are TGTGCCAGCAGGTCTAGCGGGAGCGGTAACACCGGGGAGCTGTTTTTT. Translated: CASRSSGSGNTGELFF.